The 19 T cell receptor beta chains listed next were all sequenced from one sample in a study of T cell responses to AZD1222 COVID-19 vaccine. The assay was immunoSEQ multiplex PCR, and TCRdb's table has in-frame clones only and misses some. This table has about 140,000 clones, less than 95% appearing once. Source: peripheral blood, taken on day 0 of AZD1222 vaccination. These receptors were collected from an adult in good health.

This chain joins TRBV7-6 and TRBJ2-5; 11 bases fit TRBD2. Unmatched junction bases numbered 4, after V lost 2 bases and J lost 5 bases. CDR3 length: 15 amino acids. Germline CDR1 reads SGHVS; CDR2 reads FNYEAQ. As DNA, the CDR3 is TGTGCCAGCAGCTTACTAGCGGGGGGCAGGGAGACCCAGTACTTC. This translates into CASSLLAGGRETQYF.

This clone was counted a few times. This chain joins TRBV11-3 and TRBJ2-7; 10 bases map to TRBD2. V trimming: 3 bases; J trimming: 5 bases; junction bases outside the gene matches: 7. The CDR3 is 15 amino acids. Per germline, CDR1 SGHNT and CDR2 YENEEA. The CDR3 loop is CASSLGIAGGDEQYF. The CDR3 bases are TGTGCCAGCAGCTTGGGAATAGCGGGAGGTGACGAGCAGTACTTC.

The gene calls are TRBV19 and TRBJ1-1; possibly TRBD1 for D (5 bases). There are 14 residues in the CDR3. Germline CDR1 is LNHDA and CDR2 is SQIVND (reference sequence). The germline V and J ends were trimmed by 3 bases and 3 bases, with 11 bases remaining between them. The DNA for the CDR3 is TGTGCCAGTAGTATGTCTGGGGGTTACACTGAAGCTTTCTTT. Amino acids: CASSMSGGYTEAFF.

CDR3 protein: CASSLRWEKLFF. CDR3 DNA sequence: TGTGCCAGCAGTTTAAGATGGGAAAAACTGTTTTTT. The chain employs TRBV11-2 and TRBJ1-4; D gene ambiguous. Between the trimmed V and J ends, which lost 6 bases and 8 bases, there was a span of 10 bases. Germline V gives CDR1 SGHAT, CDR2 FQNNGV. CDR3 size: 12 residues.

The chain has TRBV6-6 and TRBJ1-5; 10 bases line up with TRBD1. Germline V CDR1 and CDR2: MNHNY, SVGAGI (reference sequence). The trim removed 5 bases at V and 4 bases at J, leaving 2 bases unmatched. The CDR3 is 14 amino acids. This chain's CDR3 is CASSQGQGNQPQHF. CDR3 DNA: TGTGCCAGCAGTCAGGGACAGGGGAATCAGCCCCAGCATTTT.

CDR3 sequence reads: CASSSEGLSSYNEQFF. CDR3 DNA: TGTGCCAGCAGCTCCGAGGGGCTATCCTCCTACAATGAGCAGTTCTTC. This sequence joins TRBV5-5 and TRBJ2-1; D might be TRBD1 or TRBD2, each matching 5 bases. This CDR3 comprises 16 residues. The germline gives CDR1 SGHKS, CDR2 YYEKEE (reference sequence). Trimming stripped 3 bases from V and 0 bases from J, with 13 bases between.

The chain combines TRBV12-3 or TRBV12-4 with TRBJ2-2, with 7 nucleotides matching TRBD2. The V gene end was trimmed by 5 bases and the J gene end by 6 bases; junction bases not matched to a gene: 0. The CDR3 is 12 residues long. CDR3: CASSSGAGELFF. DNA for the CDR3: TGTGCCAGCAGTAGCGGGGCCGGGGAGCTGTTTTTT.

The chain links TRBV5-1 to TRBJ1-1; D not resolved. CDR1 is SGHRS, CDR2 YFSETQ, per germline. V lost 2 bases and J 4 bases, leaving 12 bases between the germline ends. The CDR3 sequence is 14 residues long. CDR3 coding DNA: TGCGCCAGCAGCTTAAACGACCGGAGCACTGAAGCTTTCTTT. Its protein is CASSLNDRSTEAFF.

The genes are TRBV7-2 and TRBJ1-2, with a possible D match to TRBD1 (6 bases). The germline V gene encodes CDR1 SGHTA and CDR2 FQGNSA. There are 13 residues in the CDR3. V lost 7 bases to trimming and J lost 8 bases, with 17 bases between them. CDR3 coding DNA: TGTGCCAGCACCTCCCAGGGGCTGGGGGGCTACACCTTC. Amino acid sequence: CASTSQGLGGYTF.

This chain connects TRBV5-1 to TRBJ2-1; 8 bases fit TRBD2. The germline V gene encodes CDR1 SGHRS and CDR2 YFSETQ. The V segment lost 2 bases and the J segment 3 bases; nucleotides outside the gene matches: 10. This CDR3 contains 17 residues. The CDR3 region is CASSFRANSGSYNEQFF. CDR3 DNA sequence: TGCGCCAGCAGCTTCAGGGCAAACAGCGGGAGCTACAATGAGCAGTTCTTC.

V gene TRBV5-1 combines with J gene TRBJ2-1; D is ambiguous. Between the trimmed V and J ends, which lost 1 base and 4 bases, there was a span of 15 bases. Germline CDR1 is SGHRS and CDR2 is YFSETQ. The CDR3 sequence is 16 residues long. CDR3 DNA: TGCGCCAGCAGCTTGTCCGTCAGTAGGGTTTACAATGAGCAGTTCTTC. It yields the protein CASSLSVSRVYNEQFF.

The chain has TRBV3-1 (or the pseudogene TRBV3-2) and TRBJ2-1; D perhaps matches TRBD2 (6 bases). Germline V lookup: CDR1 LGHDT, CDR2 YNNKEL (reference sequence). V lost 0 bases, J lost 5 bases, and 14 bases lay in between. CDR3 size: 16 residues. CDR3 bases: TGTGCCAGCAGCCAAGAAGGCTGGCGGGAAAACAATGAGCAGTTCTTC. Translating gives CASSQEGWRENNEQFF.

The CDR3 spells CASSQERGTGNEKLFF. The CDR3 nucleotides are TGCGCCAGCAGCCAAGAACGGGGAACGGGTAATGAAAAACTGTTTTTT. The chain employs TRBV4-1 and TRBJ1-4; no clear D gene. Germline V gene lookup returns CDR1 MGHRA and CDR2 YSYEKL. CDR3 length: 16 residues. V gave up 0 bases and J gave up 4 bases, with 12 bases separating them.

The CDR3 is CAWSFWQGLNQPQHF. Written as DNA, the CDR3 is TGTGCCTGGAGTTTTTGGCAGGGGCTTAATCAGCCCCAGCATTTT. The chain is built from TRBV30 and TRBJ1-5; perhaps TRBD1 as D (6 bases). Germline CDR1 is GTSNPN and CDR2 is SVGIG (reference sequence). The CDR3 is 15 amino acids. Trimming left V 2 bases short and J 4 bases short, with 15 bases between.

This clone was recorded only once. The chain employs TRBV18 and TRBJ1-2; possible D gene TRBD1, 5 bases. Germline V gene lookup returns CDR1 KGHSH and CDR2 LQKENI. The CDR3 is 14 amino acids. V lost 2 bases and J lost 8, with 15 bases in between. The CDR3 DNA sequence: TGTGCCAGCTCACCAGGGGCAGCCCAAGGGGGCTACACCTTC. Its translation is CASSPGAAQGGYTF.

The chain employs TRBV2 and TRBJ2-7; the D is unclear. The germline gives CDR1 SNHLY, CDR2 FYNNEI. V was trimmed by 5 bases and J by 3 bases, leaving 17 bases between them. There are 15 residues in the CDR3. CDR3 nucleotides: TGTGCCAGCAGTCTGGGCCCCGAAGAATACTACGAGCAGTACTTC. This translates into CASSLGPEEYYEQYF.

This clone showed up just once. The V call is TRBV3-1 (or the pseudogene TRBV3-2), the J call TRBJ1-5; 7 bases agree with TRBD1. The V and J ends lost 4 bases and 7 bases, in that order; junction bases with no gene match: 10. In germline, CDR1 is LGHDT, CDR2 YNNKEL (reference sequence). This CDR3 has 15 residues. CDR3 sequence: CASSLTGRREQPQHF. CDR3 DNA sequence: TGTGCCAGCAGCCTGACAGGGAGGAGAGAACAGCCCCAGCATTTT.

Written as DNA, the CDR3 is TGTGCCTGGAGTTTTGGGGGAGCTAACTATGGCTACACCTTC. Protein: CAWSFGGANYGYTF. The chain employs TRBV30 and TRBJ1-2, with D tentatively TRBD1 (5 bases). Trimming pared 2 bases from V and 0 bases from J, leaving 10 bases between. The germline CDR1 and CDR2 sequences are GTSNPN and SVGIG (reference sequence). The CDR3 runs to 14 residues. Complete variable domain (other parts from reference TRBV30 and TRBJ1-2): SQTIHQWPATLVQPVGSPLSLECTVEGTSNPNLYWYRQAAGRGLQLLFYSVGIGQISSEVPQNLSASRPQDRQFILSSKKLLLSDSGFYLCAWSFGGANYGYTFGSGTRLTVV.

The rearrangement links TRBV4-3 to TRBJ2-3; either TRBD1 or TRBD2 may fit D (5 bases each). Between the trimmed V and J ends, which lost 4 bases and 1 base, there was a span of 9 bases. This CDR3 spans 14 amino acids. Per the germline V gene, CDR1 is LGHNA and CDR2 is YSLEER. CDR3 nucleotides: TGCGCCAGCAGCCCCAGAGGGGGCACAGATACGCAGTATTTT. Its translation is CASSPRGGTDTQYF.